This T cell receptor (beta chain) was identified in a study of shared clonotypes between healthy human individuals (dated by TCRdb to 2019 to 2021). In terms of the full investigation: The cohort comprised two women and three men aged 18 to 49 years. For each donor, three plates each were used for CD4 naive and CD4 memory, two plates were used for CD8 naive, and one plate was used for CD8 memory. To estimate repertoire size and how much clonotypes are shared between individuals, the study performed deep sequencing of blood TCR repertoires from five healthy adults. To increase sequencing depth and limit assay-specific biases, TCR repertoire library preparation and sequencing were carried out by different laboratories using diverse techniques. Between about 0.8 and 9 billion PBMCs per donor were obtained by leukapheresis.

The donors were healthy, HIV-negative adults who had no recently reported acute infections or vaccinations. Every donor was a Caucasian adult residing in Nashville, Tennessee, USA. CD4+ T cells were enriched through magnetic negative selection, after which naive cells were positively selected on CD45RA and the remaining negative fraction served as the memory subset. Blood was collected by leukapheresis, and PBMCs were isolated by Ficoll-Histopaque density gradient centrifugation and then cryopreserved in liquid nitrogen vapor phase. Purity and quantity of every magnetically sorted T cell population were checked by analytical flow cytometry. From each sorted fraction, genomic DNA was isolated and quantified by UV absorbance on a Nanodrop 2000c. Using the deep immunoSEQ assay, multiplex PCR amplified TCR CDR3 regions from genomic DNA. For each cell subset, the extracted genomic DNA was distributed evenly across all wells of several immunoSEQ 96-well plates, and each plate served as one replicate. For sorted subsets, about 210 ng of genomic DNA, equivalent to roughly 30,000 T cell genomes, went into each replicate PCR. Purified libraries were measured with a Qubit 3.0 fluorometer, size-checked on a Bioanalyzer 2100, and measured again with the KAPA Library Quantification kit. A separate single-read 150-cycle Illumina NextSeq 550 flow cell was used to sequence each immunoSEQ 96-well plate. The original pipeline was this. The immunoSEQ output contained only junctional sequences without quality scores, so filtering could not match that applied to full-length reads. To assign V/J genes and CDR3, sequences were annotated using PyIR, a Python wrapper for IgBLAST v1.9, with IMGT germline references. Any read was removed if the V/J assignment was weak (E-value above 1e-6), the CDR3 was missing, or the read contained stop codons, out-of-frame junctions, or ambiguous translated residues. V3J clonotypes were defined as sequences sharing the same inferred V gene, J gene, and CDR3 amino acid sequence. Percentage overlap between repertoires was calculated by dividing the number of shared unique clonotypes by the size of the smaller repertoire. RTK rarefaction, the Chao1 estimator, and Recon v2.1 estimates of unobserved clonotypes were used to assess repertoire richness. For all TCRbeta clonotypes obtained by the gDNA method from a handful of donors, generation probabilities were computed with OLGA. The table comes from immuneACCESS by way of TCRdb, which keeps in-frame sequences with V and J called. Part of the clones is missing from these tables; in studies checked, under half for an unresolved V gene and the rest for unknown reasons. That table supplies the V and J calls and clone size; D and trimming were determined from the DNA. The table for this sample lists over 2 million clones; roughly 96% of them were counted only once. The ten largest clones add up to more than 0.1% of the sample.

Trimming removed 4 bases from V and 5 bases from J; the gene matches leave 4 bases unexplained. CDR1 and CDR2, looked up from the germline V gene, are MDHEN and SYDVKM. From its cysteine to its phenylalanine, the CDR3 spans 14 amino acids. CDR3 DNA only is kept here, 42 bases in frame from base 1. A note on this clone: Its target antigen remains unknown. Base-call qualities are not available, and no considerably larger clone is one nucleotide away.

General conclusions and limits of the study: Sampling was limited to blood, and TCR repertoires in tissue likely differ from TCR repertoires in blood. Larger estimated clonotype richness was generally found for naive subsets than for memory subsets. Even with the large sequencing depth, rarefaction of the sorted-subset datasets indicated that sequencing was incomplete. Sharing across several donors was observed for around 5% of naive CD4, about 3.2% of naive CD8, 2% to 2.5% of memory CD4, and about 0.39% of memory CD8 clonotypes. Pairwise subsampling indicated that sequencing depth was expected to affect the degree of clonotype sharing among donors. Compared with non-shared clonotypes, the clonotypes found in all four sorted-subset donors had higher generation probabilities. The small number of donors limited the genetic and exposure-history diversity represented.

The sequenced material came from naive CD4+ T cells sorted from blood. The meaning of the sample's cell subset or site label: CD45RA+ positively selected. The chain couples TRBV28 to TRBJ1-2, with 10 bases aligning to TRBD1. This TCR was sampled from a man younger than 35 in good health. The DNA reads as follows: TGTGCCAGCAGTTCTGGGACAGGGGTTTATGGCTACACCTTC. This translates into CASSSGTGVYGYTF.